One TCR beta chain is described in this entry. This record belongs to a study of cytomegalovirus exposure and HLA in healthy donors. The wider study: For the approximately 430 genotyped donors, around 76% fell within the Caucasian-associated ancestry cluster.

Germline loops: CDR1 KGHSH, CDR2 LQKENI. V was trimmed by 5 bases and J by 5 bases, leaving 15 bases between them. The length of the CDR3 is 14 residues. The PCR employed 60 Vbeta primers together with 13 Jbeta primers. Produced via immunoSEQ multiplex PCR; TCRdb's table is partial and in-frame only. The sample holds nearly 110,000 clones; 65% to 80% are singletons and the top ten take around 5.8%. Source material: PBMCs. The sequence derives from a woman in her 50s in good health and CMV-seropositive. The chain is built from TRBV18 and TRBJ1-1; a possible D gene is TRBD1 (5 bases). DNA for the CDR3: TGTGCCAGCTCAAAAGTTGGGGGGGAGACTGAAGCTTTCTTT. This encodes CASSKVGGETEAFF.